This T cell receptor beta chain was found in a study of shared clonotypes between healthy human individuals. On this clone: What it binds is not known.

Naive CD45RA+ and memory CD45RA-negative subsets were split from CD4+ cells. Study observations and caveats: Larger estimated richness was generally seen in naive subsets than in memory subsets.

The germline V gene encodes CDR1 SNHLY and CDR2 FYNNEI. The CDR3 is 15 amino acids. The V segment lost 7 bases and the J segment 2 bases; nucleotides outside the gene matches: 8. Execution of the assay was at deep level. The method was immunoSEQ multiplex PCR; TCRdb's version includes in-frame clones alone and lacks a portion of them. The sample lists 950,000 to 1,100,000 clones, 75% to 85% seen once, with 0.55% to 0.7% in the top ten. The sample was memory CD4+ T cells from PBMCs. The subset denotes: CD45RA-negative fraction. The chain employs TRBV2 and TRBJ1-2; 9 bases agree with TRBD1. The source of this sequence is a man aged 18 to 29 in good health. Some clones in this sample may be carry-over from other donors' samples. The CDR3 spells CASNRDRVMNYGYTF. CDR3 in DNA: TGTGCCAGCAACCGGGACAGGGTCATGAACTATGGCTACACCTTC.